This T cell receptor beta chain was recorded in a study of shared clonotypes between healthy human individuals (dated by TCRdb to the early 2020s). About the investigation overall: A few men and a couple of women, aged 18 to 49 years, made up the cohort. For each donor, CD4 naive and CD4 memory were each given three plates, CD8 naive was given two plates, and CD8 memory was given one plate. Blood TCR repertoires of about 5 healthy adults were deeply sequenced to estimate repertoire size and the extent of clonotype sharing between individuals. Different laboratories and diverse techniques were used to prepare libraries and sequence TCR repertoires, to increase sequencing depth and limit assay-specific biases. Each donor's leukapheresis produced roughly between roughly 0.94 and 9.5 billion PBMCs. The study at large found these results: Higher generation probabilities were observed for clonotypes shared by all four sorted-subset donors than for non-shared clonotypes. Pairwise subsampling led to the expectation that sequencing depth would affect the degree of clonotype sharing among donors. Only blood was sampled, and tissue TCR repertoires likely differ from those in blood. Naive subsets generally had larger estimated clonotype richness than memory subsets did. Because the study included only a small number of donors, the genetic and exposure-history diversity represented was limited. Even with the large sequencing depth, rarefaction of the sorted-subset datasets indicated that sequencing was incomplete. When a few donors were compared, the shared fraction of clonotypes was about 5.5% for naive CD4, about 4% for naive CD8, more than 2% for memory CD4, and around 0.37% for memory CD8.

CD8 naive samples were CD45RO-negative cells positively selected for CCR7, giving a CD45RA+CCR7+ population that excluded TemRA cells. The donors were healthy, HIV-negative adults with no recently reported acute infections or vaccinations. Only Caucasian adults living in Nashville, Tennessee, USA were represented among the donors. Blood was collected by leukapheresis, and PBMCs were isolated by Ficoll-Histopaque density gradient centrifugation and then cryopreserved in liquid nitrogen vapor phase. Analytical flow cytometry was used to check the purity and quantity of each magnetically sorted T cell population. Genomic DNA was isolated from every sorted fraction and measured by UV absorbance on a Nanodrop 2000c. TCR CDR3 regions were amplified from genomic DNA by multiplex PCR using the deep immunoSEQ assay. For each cell subset, the extracted genomic DNA was distributed evenly across all wells of several immunoSEQ 96-well plates, and each plate served as one replicate. For sorted subsets, each replicate PCR was loaded with 200 ng genomic DNA, equivalent to roughly 30,000 T cell genomes. Purified libraries were measured with a Qubit 3.0 fluorometer, size-checked on a Bioanalyzer 2100, and measured again with the KAPA Library Quantification kit. A separate single-read 150-cycle Illumina NextSeq 550 flow cell was used to sequence each immunoSEQ 96-well plate. The authors processed their data as follows. Because only junctional sequences without quality scores were contained in the immunoSEQ output, filtering matching that applied to full-length reads could not be performed. Sequences were annotated with PyIR, a Python wrapper for IgBLAST v1.9, using IMGT germline references to assign V/J genes and CDR3. Reads were filtered out if the reads had weak V/J assignments (E-value above 1e-6), no CDR3, stop codons, out-of-frame junctions, or ambiguous translated residues. V3J clonotypes were defined as sequences sharing an identical inferred V gene, J gene, and CDR3 amino acid sequence. To compute the percentage overlap between repertoires, the number of shared unique clonotypes was divided by the size of the smaller repertoire. RTK rarefaction, the Chao1 estimator, and Recon v2.1 estimates of unobserved clonotypes were used to assess repertoire richness. Generation probabilities for all TCRbeta clonotypes obtained by the gDNA method from a handful of donors were computed using OLGA. TCRdb obtained this table from immuneACCESS and retained in-frame rearrangements with V and J assigned. These tables miss some clones; where compared with another copy, unresolved V genes account for less than half of the shortfall, and the remainder is unexplained. V, J and clone size reflect that table, while D and trimming were determined from the DNA. In this sample the table shows hundreds of thousands of clones, 90% to 97% of which occur a single time. The leading ten clones occupy less than 0.3% of the sample.

In regard to this clone: Its antigen remains undetermined. No much larger clone exists at a distance of one base, and base qualities are not known. Other DNA sequences within the sample encode an identical CDR3.

CDR1 and CDR2 were assigned from the germline V gene (reference sequence) as MNHEY and SMNVEV. V is shortened by 5 bases, J by 2 bases, and the region joining them spans 10 bases. The CDR3, cysteine through phenylalanine, is 14 amino acids long. This entry keeps only the CDR3 DNA: 42 bases, framed from base 1. The sample was naive CD8+ T cells sorted from blood. The sample's cell subset or site label, in plain terms: CD45RA+CCR7+. The origin of this receptor is a man aged 25-40 years in good health. This sequence uses TRBV27 and TRBJ2-1; a tentative D call is TRBD2 (5 bases match). At the DNA level, the sequence is TGTGCCAGCAGTCCTGGAGGAACCTACAATGAGCAGTTCTTC. Protein translation: CASSPGGTYNEQFF.